This T cell receptor beta chain was retrieved from a study of beta chain features in type 1 diabetes. At the level of the study: Regarding age, gender and cell yields, patients proved similar to healthy donors.

On this clone itself: Its antigen is still unknown.

Per donor, one heparinised blood draw averaged roughly 120 mL. Central memory, naive, regulatory and stem cell-like memory CD4+ cells were sorted by CD45RO/CCR7/CD25/CD127/CD95/CD27. Investigators reverse transcribed all isolated RNA, so they sequenced expressed TCRB transcripts. The data were produced by immunoSEQ multiplex PCR, yet TCRdb's version contains in-frame clones alone and is incomplete. The table lists 600,000 to 750,000 clones, around an eighth of them singletons. The study's findings and limits: A closer apparent resemblance between naive, central memory and Treg TCRB repertoires was seen in patients than in healthy donors. There was a moderate but significant shortening of TCRB CDR3s in all four CD4+ subsets of Type 1 diabetes patients.

Sequenced sample: naive CD4+ T cells from blood. The receptor's source is a man aged 25-45 years with type 1 diabetes.

The chain's CDR3 is CASSLLGQLSNQPQHF. CDR3 nucleotides: TGTGCCAGCAGCCTACTTGGACAGCTTAGCAATCAGCCCCAGCATTTT. The rearrangement uses TRBV5-6 and TRBJ1-5; possibly TRBD1 for D (6 bases). The ends were cut back, 4 bases at V and 0 bases at J, with 14 bases in the middle. Germline V gives CDR1 SGHDT, CDR2 YYEEEE. The CDR3 loop spans 16 amino acids.